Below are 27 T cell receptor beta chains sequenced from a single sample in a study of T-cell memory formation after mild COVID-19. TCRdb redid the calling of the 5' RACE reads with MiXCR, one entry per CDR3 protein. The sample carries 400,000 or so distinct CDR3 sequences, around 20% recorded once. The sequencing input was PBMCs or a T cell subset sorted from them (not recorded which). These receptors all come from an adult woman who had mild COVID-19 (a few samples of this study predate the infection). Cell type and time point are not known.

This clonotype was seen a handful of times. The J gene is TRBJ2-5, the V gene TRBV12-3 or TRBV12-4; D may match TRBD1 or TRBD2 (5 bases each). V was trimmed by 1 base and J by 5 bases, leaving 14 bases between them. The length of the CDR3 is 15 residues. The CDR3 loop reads CASSLVGSEGETQYF. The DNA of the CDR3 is TGTGCCAGCAGTTTAGTCGGGTCAGAGGGGGAGACCCAGTACTTC.

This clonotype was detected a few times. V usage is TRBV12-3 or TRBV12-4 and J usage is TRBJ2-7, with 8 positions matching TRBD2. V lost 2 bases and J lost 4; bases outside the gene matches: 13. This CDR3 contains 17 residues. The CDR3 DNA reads TGTGCCAGCAGTTTATCCCCGTCCGCGGGAGGTCGGTACGAGCAGTACTTC. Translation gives CASSLSPSAGGRYEQYF.

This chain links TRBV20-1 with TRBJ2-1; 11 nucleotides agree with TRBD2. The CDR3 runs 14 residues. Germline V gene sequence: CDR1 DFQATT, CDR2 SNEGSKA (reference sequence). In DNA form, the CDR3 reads TGCAGCCCTCGGGTTAGCGGGAGGGCTGGTGAGCAGTTCTTC. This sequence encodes CSPRVSGRAGEQFF.

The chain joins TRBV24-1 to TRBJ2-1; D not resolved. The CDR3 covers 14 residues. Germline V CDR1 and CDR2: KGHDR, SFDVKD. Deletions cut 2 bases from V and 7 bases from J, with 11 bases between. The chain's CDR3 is CATSDSNSGNEQFF. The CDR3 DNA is TGTGCCACCAGTGATTCTAACTCTGGGAATGAGCAGTTCTTC.

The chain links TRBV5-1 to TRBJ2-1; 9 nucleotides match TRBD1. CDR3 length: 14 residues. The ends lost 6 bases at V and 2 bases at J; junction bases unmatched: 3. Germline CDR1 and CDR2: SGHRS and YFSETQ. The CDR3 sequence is CASKQGATYNEQFF. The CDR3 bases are TGCGCCAGCAAACAGGGGGCAACCTACAATGAGCAGTTCTTC.

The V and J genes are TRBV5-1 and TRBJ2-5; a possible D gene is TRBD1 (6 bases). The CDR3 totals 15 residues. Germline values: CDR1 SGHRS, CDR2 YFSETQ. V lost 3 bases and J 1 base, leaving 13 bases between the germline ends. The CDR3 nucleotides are TGCGCCAGCAGCTATAGCCTGGGGGCCCAAGAGACCCAGTACTTC. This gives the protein CASSYSLGAQETQYF.

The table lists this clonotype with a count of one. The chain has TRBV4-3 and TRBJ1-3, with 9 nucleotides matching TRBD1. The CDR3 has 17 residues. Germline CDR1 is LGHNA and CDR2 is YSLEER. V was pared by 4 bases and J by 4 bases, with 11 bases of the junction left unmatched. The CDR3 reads CASSPEGTGSSGNTIYF. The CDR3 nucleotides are TGCGCCAGCAGCCCTGAGGGGACAGGGTCCTCGGGAAACACCATATATTTT.

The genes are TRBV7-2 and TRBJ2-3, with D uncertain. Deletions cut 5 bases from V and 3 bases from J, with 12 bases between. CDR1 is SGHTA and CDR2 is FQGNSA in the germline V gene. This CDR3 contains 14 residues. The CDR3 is CASSTPAETDTQYF. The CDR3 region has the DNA TGTGCCAGCAGCACTCCTGCGGAAACAGATACGCAGTATTTT.

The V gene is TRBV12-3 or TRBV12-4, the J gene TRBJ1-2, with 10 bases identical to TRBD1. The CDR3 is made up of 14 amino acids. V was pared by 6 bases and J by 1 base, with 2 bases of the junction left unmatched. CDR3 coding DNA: TGTGCCAGCAGCTGGACAGGGGGTAACTATGGCTACACCTTC. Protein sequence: CASSWTGGNYGYTF.

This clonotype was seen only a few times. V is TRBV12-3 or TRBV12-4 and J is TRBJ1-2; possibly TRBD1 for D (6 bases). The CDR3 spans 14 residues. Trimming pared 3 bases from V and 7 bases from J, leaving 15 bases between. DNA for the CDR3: TGTGCCAGCAGTTTCGTGGGGGGGGCAGGTGGCTACACCTTC. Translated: CASSFVGGAGGYTF.

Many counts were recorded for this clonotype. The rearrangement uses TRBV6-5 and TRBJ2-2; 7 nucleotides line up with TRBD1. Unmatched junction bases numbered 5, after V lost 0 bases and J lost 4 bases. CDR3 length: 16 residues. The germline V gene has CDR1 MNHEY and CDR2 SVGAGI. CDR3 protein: CASSYSTGAITGELFF. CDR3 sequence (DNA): TGTGCCAGCAGTTACTCTACAGGGGCGATCACCGGGGAGCTGTTTTTT.

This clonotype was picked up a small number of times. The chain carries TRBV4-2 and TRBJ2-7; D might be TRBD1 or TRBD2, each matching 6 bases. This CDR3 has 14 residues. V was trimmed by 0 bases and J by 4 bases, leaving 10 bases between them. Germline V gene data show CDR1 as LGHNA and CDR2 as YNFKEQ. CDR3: CASSQDWGAYEQYF. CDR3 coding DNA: TGTGCCAGCAGCCAAGATTGGGGGGCTTACGAGCAGTACTTC.

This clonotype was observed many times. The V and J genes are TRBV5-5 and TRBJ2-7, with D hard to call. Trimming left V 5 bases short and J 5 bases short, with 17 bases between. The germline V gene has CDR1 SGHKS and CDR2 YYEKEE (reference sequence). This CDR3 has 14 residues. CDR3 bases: TGTGCCAGCAGGTATACCCCTAGTATGGACGAGCAGTACTTC. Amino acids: CASRYTPSMDEQYF.

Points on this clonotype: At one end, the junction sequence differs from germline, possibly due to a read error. This chain's CDR3 is CAGSQDSSYEQYF. The CDR3 bases are TGTGCCGGCAGCCAAGACAGCTCCTACGAGCAGTACTTC. The rearrangement uses TRBV3-1 and TRBJ2-7; a weak D match, TRBD1 (5 bases). CDR1 is LGHDT and CDR2 is YNNKEL in the germline V gene (reference sequence). The CDR3 extends over 13 amino acids.

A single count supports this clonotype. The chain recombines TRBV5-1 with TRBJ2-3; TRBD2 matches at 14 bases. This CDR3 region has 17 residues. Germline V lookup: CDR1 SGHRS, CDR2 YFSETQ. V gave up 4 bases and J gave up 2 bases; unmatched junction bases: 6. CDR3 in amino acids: CASSKSGLAGATDTQYF. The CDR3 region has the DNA TGCGCCAGCAGCAAGTCGGGACTAGCGGGGGCCACAGATACGCAGTATTTT.

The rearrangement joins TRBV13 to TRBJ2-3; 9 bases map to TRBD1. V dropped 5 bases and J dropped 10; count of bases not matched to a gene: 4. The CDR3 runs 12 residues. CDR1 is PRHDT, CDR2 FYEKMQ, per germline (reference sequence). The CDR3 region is CASSLQGAPQYF. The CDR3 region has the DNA TGTGCCAGCAGCCTACAGGGGGCCCCGCAGTATTTT.

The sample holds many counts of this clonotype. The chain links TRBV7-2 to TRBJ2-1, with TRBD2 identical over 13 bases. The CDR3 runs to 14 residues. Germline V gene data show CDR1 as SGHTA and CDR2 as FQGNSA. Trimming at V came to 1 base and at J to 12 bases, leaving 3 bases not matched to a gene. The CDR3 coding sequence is TGTGCCAGCAGCTTAGGGGGACTAGCGGGGACGCAGTTCTTC. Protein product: CASSLGGLAGTQFF. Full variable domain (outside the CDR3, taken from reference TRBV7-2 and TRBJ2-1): GAGVSQSPSNKVTEKGKDVELRCDPISGHTALYWYRQSLGQGLEFLIYFQGNSAPDKSGLPSDRFSAERTGGSVSTLTIQRTQQEDSAVYLCASSLGGLAGTQFFGPGTRLTVL.

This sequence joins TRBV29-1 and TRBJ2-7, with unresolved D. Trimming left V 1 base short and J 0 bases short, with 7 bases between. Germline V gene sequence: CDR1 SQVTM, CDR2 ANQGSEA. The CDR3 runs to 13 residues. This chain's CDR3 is CSVEGGVSYEQYF. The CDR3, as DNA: TGCAGCGTTGAAGGTGGGGTCTCCTACGAGCAGTACTTC.

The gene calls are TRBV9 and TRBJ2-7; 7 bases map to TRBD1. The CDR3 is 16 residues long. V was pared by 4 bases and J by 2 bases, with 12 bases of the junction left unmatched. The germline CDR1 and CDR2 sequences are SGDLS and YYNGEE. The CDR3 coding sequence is TGTGCCAGCAGCCCAAAATCCGGGACAGCGGCCTACGAGCAGTACTTC. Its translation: CASSPKSGTAAYEQYF.

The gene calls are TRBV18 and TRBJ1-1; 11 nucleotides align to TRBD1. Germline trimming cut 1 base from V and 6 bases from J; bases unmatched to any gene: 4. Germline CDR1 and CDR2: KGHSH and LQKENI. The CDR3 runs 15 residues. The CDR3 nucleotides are TGTGCCAGCTCACCACTCGGACAGGGGGCCGCTGAAGCTTTCTTT. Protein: CASSPLGQGAAEAFF.

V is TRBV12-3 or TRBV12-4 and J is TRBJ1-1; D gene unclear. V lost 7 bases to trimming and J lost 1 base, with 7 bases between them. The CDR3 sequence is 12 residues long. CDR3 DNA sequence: TGTGCCAGCATTTCGGGGAACACTGAAGCTTTCTTT. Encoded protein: CASISGNTEAFF.

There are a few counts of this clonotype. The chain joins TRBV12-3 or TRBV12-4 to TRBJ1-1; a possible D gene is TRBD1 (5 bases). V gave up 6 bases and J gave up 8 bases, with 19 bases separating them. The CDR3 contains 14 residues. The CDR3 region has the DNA TGTGCCAGCAGGCTTCCGGGACCGCCAACCGAAGCTTTCTTT. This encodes CASRLPGPPTEAFF.

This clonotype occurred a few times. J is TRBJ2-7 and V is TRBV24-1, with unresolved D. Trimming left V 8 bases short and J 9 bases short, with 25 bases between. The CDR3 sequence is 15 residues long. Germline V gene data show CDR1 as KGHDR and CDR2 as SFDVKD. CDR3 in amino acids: CATIKNGLGNLGQYF. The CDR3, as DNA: TGTGCCACCATCAAAAACGGCTTGGGAAACTTAGGGCAGTACTTC.

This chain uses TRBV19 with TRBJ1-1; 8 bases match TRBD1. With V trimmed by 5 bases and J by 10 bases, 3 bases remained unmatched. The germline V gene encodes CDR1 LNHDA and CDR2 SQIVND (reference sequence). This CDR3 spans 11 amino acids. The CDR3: CASSAGTGAFF. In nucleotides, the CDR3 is TGTGCCAGTAGTGCCGGGACAGGAGCTTTCTTT.

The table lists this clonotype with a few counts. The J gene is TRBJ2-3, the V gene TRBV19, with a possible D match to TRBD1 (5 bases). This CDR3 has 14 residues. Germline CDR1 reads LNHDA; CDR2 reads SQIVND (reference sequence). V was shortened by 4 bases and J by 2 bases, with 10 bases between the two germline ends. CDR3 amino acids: CASSTRQLTDTQYF. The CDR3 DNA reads TGTGCCAGTAGTACACGACAGCTCACAGATACGCAGTATTTT.

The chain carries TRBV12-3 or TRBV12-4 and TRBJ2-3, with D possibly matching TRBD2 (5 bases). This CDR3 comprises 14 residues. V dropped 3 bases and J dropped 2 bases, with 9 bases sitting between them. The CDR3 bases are TGTGCCAGCAGTTTTTGGGGAGCCACAGATACGCAGTATTTT. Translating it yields CASSFWGATDTQYF.

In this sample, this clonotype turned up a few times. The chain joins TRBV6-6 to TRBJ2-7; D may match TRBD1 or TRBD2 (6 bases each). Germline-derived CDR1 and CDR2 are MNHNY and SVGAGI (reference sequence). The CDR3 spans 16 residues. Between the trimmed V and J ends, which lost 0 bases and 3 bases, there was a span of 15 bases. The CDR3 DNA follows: TGTGCCAGCAGTTACTCTCTGGCGGGGACACTCTACGAGCAGTACTTC. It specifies CASSYSLAGTLYEQYF.